These 30 T cell receptor beta chains originate from one sample sequenced in a study of blood T cell repertoires in COVID-19. Sequencing used immunoSEQ multiplex PCR; TCRdb keeps in-frame clones, though not all of them. The table shows about 150,000 clones, with approximately 82% occurring only once. Sequenced material: peripheral blood. Every receptor here comes from a woman between 45 and 60 years old with acute or convalescent COVID-19.

This clone occurred a few times. V is TRBV21-1 and J is TRBJ1-6; the DNA was not compared with TRBD1, the D call given in the table. TRBV21-1 is designated a pseudogene. The CDR3 contains 22 residues. In nucleotides, the CDR3 is TGTGCCAGCAGCAGAGGCCCATTGGAAGACAGGGGGGGAAGCTCCTATAATTCACCCCTCCACTTT. Its translation: CASSRGPLEDRGGSSYNSPLHF.

The chain couples TRBV3-1 (or the pseudogene TRBV3-2) to TRBJ1-2, with D perhaps matching TRBD1 (5 bases). There are 12 residues in the CDR3. The germline V gene has CDR1 LGHDT and CDR2 YNNKEL (reference sequence). The ends were cut back, 4 bases at V and 2 bases at J, with 5 bases in the middle. CDR3 loop: CASSPGNYGYTF. DNA for the CDR3: TGTGCCAGCAGCCCAGGGAACTATGGCTACACCTTC.

The rearrangement links TRBV27 to TRBJ2-7; possible D gene TRBD2, 6 bases. Trimming took 2 bases from V and 2 from J, leaving 13 bases between them. The CDR3 runs to 15 residues. Germline V lookup: CDR1 MNHEY, CDR2 SMNVEV (reference sequence). For the CDR3, the DNA is TGTGCCAGCAGTTTAAAGTACGGAGGGCCCTACGAGCAGTACTTC. Translated: CASSLKYGGPYEQYF.

This clone was seen a single time. The chain carries TRBV5-6 and TRBJ2-2; D remains unclear. Germline loops: CDR1 SGHDT, CDR2 YYEEEE. V lost 4 bases and J 6 bases, leaving 19 bases between the germline ends. This CDR3 has 16 residues. The DNA of the CDR3 is TGTGCCAGCAGCCCCTCTGGCGGCGCGCGGTCCGGGGAGCTGTTTTTT. This sequence encodes CASSPSGGARSGELFF.

The chain has TRBV7-2 and TRBJ1-5; 8 bases agree with TRBD1. The CDR3 extends over 15 amino acids. Germline-derived CDR1 and CDR2 are SGHTA and FQGNSA. V lost 1 base to trimming and J lost 5 bases; unmatched junction nucleotides: 4. The CDR3 DNA reads as TGTGCCAGCAGCTTAGGGGGACAGGAGCATCAGCCCCAGCATTTT. This gives the protein CASSLGGQEHQPQHF.

The sample holds a few counts of this clone. The chain recombines TRBV19 with TRBJ2-3; 9 bases fit TRBD1. Germline lookup yields CDR1 LNHDA and CDR2 SQIVND (reference sequence). After removal of 9 bases from V and 5 bases from J, the junction contained 9 bases not matched to a gene. This CDR3 spans 14 amino acids. The CDR3 DNA is TGTGCCAGCACCACAGGGGGCGCGGGAGATACGCAGTATTTT. Protein sequence: CASTTGGAGDTQYF.

The chain employs TRBV6-5 and TRBJ2-3; D is possibly TRBD2 (5 bases). The CDR3 spans 14 residues. The germline CDR1 and CDR2 sequences are MNHEY and SVGAGI. V gave up 3 bases and J gave up 4 bases, with 11 bases separating them. The CDR3 is CASSYGSGADTQYF. The CDR3, as DNA: TGTGCCAGCAGTTATGGGAGCGGCGCAGATACGCAGTATTTT.

This chain uses TRBV5-5 with TRBJ1-2; 8 positions agree with TRBD1. Trimming cost V 3 bases and J 4 bases; bases outside gene matches: 2. The CDR3 totals 13 residues. CDR1 SGHKS and CDR2 YYEKEE come from the germline V gene (reference sequence). CDR3 nucleotides: TGTGCCAGCAGCTCAGGACAGGGCTATGGCTACACCTTC. Residues: CASSSGQGYGYTF.

CDR3: CASSPGEGQKQYF. CDR3 DNA sequence: TGTGCCAGCAGTCCGGGAGAGGGCCAAAAGCAGTACTTC. The rearrangement uses TRBV12-3 or TRBV12-4 and TRBJ2-7; TRBD2 might be the D (6 bases). This CDR3 is 13 amino acids long. V was trimmed by 5 bases and J by 8 bases, leaving 16 bases between them.

The gene calls are TRBV6-2 or TRBV6-3 and TRBJ2-5; the match to TRBD2 covers 9 bases. The CDR3 length is 18 residues. V lost 2 bases and J lost 3; bases outside the gene matches: 13. The germline CDR1 and CDR2 sequences are MNHEY and SVGEGT. CDR3 amino acids: CASSYPTTAGGLKETQYF. Here the CDR3 DNA reads TGTGCCAGCAGTTACCCCACGACTGCGGGAGGGTTAAAAGAGACCCAGTACTTC.

The CDR3, as DNA: TGTGCCAGCAACCAGGGGGTGAACACTGAAGCTTTCTTT. This codes for CASNQGVNTEAFF. The chain combines TRBV6-5 with TRBJ1-1; 7 bases fit TRBD1. CDR1 and CDR2 (germline): MNHEY, SVGAGI. The length of the CDR3 is 13 residues. J lost 0 bases, V lost 7 bases, and 2 bases had no gene match.

This clone was recorded a few times. The rearrangement joins TRBV19 to TRBJ1-5; no clear D. The CDR3 covers 19 residues. Trimming cost V 3 bases and J 2 bases, with 23 bases left between them. Looked up from germline, CDR1 is LNHDA and CDR2 is SQIVND (reference sequence). The CDR3 reads CASSIARSPRGSGNQPQHF. The CDR3 DNA sequence: TGTGCCAGTAGTATCGCCCGGAGTCCTCGGGGATCGGGCAATCAGCCCCAGCATTTT.

The chain is built from TRBV7-3 and TRBJ2-1, with a weak D call TRBD2 (6 bases). CDR3 length equals 16 residues. V lost 2 bases and J 8 bases, leaving 19 bases between the germline ends. Germline CDR1 reads SGHTA; CDR2 reads FQGTGA. CDR3 sequence reads: CASSLDGGGIVDEQFF. The CDR3 bases are TGTGCCAGCAGCTTAGACGGAGGCGGGATCGTCGATGAGCAGTTCTTC.

V usage is TRBV3-1 (or the pseudogene TRBV3-2) and J usage is TRBJ2-2; D is ambiguous. V was cut by 4 bases and J by 8 bases, with 11 bases left in between. Germline lookup yields CDR1 LGHDT and CDR2 YNNKEL (reference sequence). CDR3 length: 13 residues. The CDR3 nucleotides read TGTGCCAGCAGCCCTGACTCTTTGGGGGAGCTGTTTTTT. Amino acid sequence: CASSPDSLGELFF.

The CDR3 coding sequence is TGTGCCAGCTCACTTACGACAGGCCAACAGGAGACCCAGTACTTC. This sequence encodes CASSLTTGQQETQYF. The rearrangement links TRBV18 to TRBJ2-5, with D tentatively TRBD1 (6 bases). From germline, CDR1 is KGHSH and CDR2 LQKENI. This CDR3 is built from 15 residues. V lost 4 bases and J lost 5, with 17 bases in between.

A few counts support this clone. This chain joins TRBV4-3 and TRBJ2-2, with a tentative D call TRBD1 (6 bases). Germline CDR1 reads LGHNA; CDR2 reads YSLEER. CDR3 size: 15 residues. Deletions cut 2 bases from V and 4 bases from J, with 11 bases between. The CDR3 bases are TGCGCCAGCAGCCAAATGGGGGCGTTCACCGGGGAGCTGTTTTTT. This encodes CASSQMGAFTGELFF.

The V gene is TRBV28, the J gene TRBJ2-7, with 8 bases identical to TRBD1. V lost 5 bases and J lost 2; bases outside the gene matches: 11. From germline, CDR1 is MDHEN and CDR2 SYDVKM. The CDR3 has 16 amino acids. The CDR3 protein is CASSERWAGGPYEQYF. The CDR3 nucleotides are TGTGCCAGCAGTGAGCGTTGGGCAGGGGGCCCCTACGAGCAGTACTTC. Supplemented by reference TRBV28 and TRBJ2-7, the full variable domain reads DVKVTQSSRYLVKRTGEKVFLECVQDMDHENMFWYRQDPGLGLRLIYFSYDVKMKEKGDIPEGYSVSREKKERFSLILESASTNQTSMYLCASSERWAGGPYEQYFGPGTRLTVT.

The chain joins TRBV3-1 (or the pseudogene TRBV3-2) to TRBJ1-4; D is unclear. CDR1 is LGHDT and CDR2 is YNNKEL in the germline V gene (reference sequence). V was clipped by 4 bases and J by 3 bases, with 9 bases between them. The CDR3 runs to 14 residues. CDR3 in amino acids: CASSLGGSNEKLFF. In DNA form, the CDR3 reads TGTGCCAGCAGCCTCGGAGGTTCTAATGAAAAACTGTTTTTT.

V and J are TRBV18 and TRBJ1-2, with 9 bases aligning to TRBD1. V shed 3 bases and J 2 bases; nucleotides not matched to a gene: 4. The CDR3 loop spans 15 amino acids. Germline V CDR1 and CDR2: KGHSH, LQKENI. The CDR3 reads CASSPGTGINYGYTF. The CDR3 DNA follows: TGTGCCAGCTCACCGGGGACAGGGATAAACTATGGCTACACCTTC.

The gene calls are TRBV4-3 and TRBJ2-1; D is undetermined. The CDR3 runs to 12 residues. The ends were cut back, 1 base at V and 9 bases at J, with 7 bases in the middle. Germline lookup yields CDR1 LGHNA and CDR2 YSLEER. CDR3 sequence (DNA): TGCGCCAGCAGCCAAGTTTATAGTGAGCAGTTCTTC. This codes for CASSQVYSEQFF.

The genes are TRBV19 and TRBJ1-2; D may be TRBD1 (6 bases). Germline CDR1 is LNHDA and CDR2 is SQIVND (reference sequence). The CDR3 totals 16 residues. The CDR3, as DNA: TGTGCTTCTTGCGAGCAGGGGACGAATCCTAACTATGGCTACACCTTC. It translates to CASCEQGTNPNYGYTF.

The rearrangement uses TRBV4-2 and TRBJ2-7, with TRBD1 matching 9 bases. With V trimmed by 2 bases and J by 1 base, 3 bases remained unmatched. Germline V gene lookup returns CDR1 LGHNA and CDR2 YNFKEQ. The CDR3 is 15 amino acids. DNA for the CDR3: TGTGCCAGCAGCCAACCGGGACAGGGTTCCTACGAGCAGTACTTC. Translated, it gives CASSQPGQGSYEQYF.

The chain employs TRBV6-5 and TRBJ2-3, with 7 bases that match TRBD2. Trimming took 0 bases from V and 3 from J; bases not matched to a gene: 6. Germline loops: CDR1 MNHEY, CDR2 SVGAGI. The CDR3 totals 16 residues. The CDR3 is CASSYSGGGKTDTQYF. In DNA form, the CDR3 reads TGTGCCAGCAGTTACTCGGGCGGGGGTAAGACAGATACGCAGTATTTT.

J is TRBJ1-5 and V is TRBV6-4; D ambiguous. V lost 4 bases to trimming and J lost 6 bases, with 10 bases between them. Germline CDR1 is MRHNA and CDR2 is SNTAGT. CDR3 size: 13 residues. The CDR3 is CASSVEEGQPQHF. CDR3 nucleotide sequence: TGTGCCAGCAGTGTAGAGGAAGGTCAGCCCCAGCATTTT.

The chain has TRBV19 and TRBJ2-1, with 7 bases matching TRBD2. CDR1 is LNHDA, CDR2 SQIVND, per germline (reference sequence). Losses at the gene ends were 3 bases for V and 4 bases for J; bases not matched to a gene: 6. The CDR3 has 15 residues. CDR3 DNA sequence: TGTGCCAGTAGTATCTCAGCGGGGTTATACAATGAGCAGTTCTTC. Protein product: CASSISAGLYNEQFF.

V usage is TRBV6-2 or TRBV6-3 and J usage is TRBJ2-3, with a possible D match to TRBD2 (5 bases). Germline values: CDR1 MNHEY, CDR2 SVGEGT. Trimming took 2 bases from V and 3 from J, leaving 12 bases between them. This CDR3 spans 15 amino acids. The CDR3 coding sequence is TGTGCCAGCAGTTACGGTGGTGGGGAGACAGATACGCAGTATTTT. This sequence encodes CASSYGGGETDTQYF.

The chain uses TRBV7-8 and TRBJ2-6, with D uncertain. Between the trimmed V and J ends, which lost 2 bases and 0 bases, there was a span of 14 bases. Germline CDR1 is SGHVS and CDR2 is FQNEAQ. The CDR3 has 18 amino acids. The CDR3 loop reads CASSLRVSGRSGANVLTF. CDR3 coding DNA: TGTGCCAGCAGCTTACGAGTGTCAGGCCGCTCTGGGGCCAACGTCCTGACTTTC.

The chain carries TRBV29-1 and TRBJ1-5; D might be TRBD1 (6 bases). V was cut by 4 bases and J by 5 bases, with 12 bases left in between. The CDR3 covers 13 residues. CDR1 is SQVTM, CDR2 ANQGSEA, per germline. CDR3 bases: TGCAGCGTTGGCTGGGGGCGAGATCAGCCCCAGCATTTT. This gives the protein CSVGWGRDQPQHF.

This clone appeared once. The chain couples TRBV5-1 to TRBJ2-7, with 10 bases matching TRBD1. The germline gives CDR1 SGHRS, CDR2 YFSETQ. There are 15 residues in the CDR3. J gave up 0 bases and V 5 bases, and 5 bases lay outside the gene matches. This chain's CDR3 is CASRTGQGVSYEQYF. Written as DNA, the CDR3 is TGCGCCAGCAGGACTGGACAGGGGGTCTCCTACGAGCAGTACTTC. The complete variable domain, with remaining parts taken from reference TRBV5-1 and TRBJ2-7, reads KAGVTQTPRYLIKTRGQQVTLSCSPISGHRSVSWYQQTPGQGLQFLFEYFSETQRNKGNFPGRFSGRQFSNSRSEMNVSTLELGDSALYLCASRTGQGVSYEQYFGPGTRLTVT.

This chain connects TRBV9 to TRBJ2-2, with 7 bases that match TRBD1. V lost 2 bases and J lost 3; bases outside the gene matches: 10. This CDR3 is built from 17 residues. Germline-derived CDR1 and CDR2 are SGDLS and YYNGEE. Written as DNA, the CDR3 is TGTGCCAGCAGCGTGGGAGTAGGCAGGGGGTACACCGGGGAGCTGTTTTTT. This codes for CASSVGVGRGYTGELFF.